The 14 T cell receptor beta chains presented below share a single source sample, sequenced in a study of T cell changes during pregnancy in multiple sclerosis. Some clones are missing from TCRdb's copy, which holds only in-frame ones; the method was immunoSEQ multiplex PCR. The sample carries roughly 11,000 clones, about 94% recorded once. The sequencing used CD4+ T cells from peripheral blood mononuclear cells, collected before pregnancy. The receptors were gathered from a female donor with multiple sclerosis, enrolled in a pregnancy study.

The chain has TRBV10-3 and TRBJ1-2; D remains ambiguous. The V end was cut by 8 bases, the J end by 3 bases, with 13 bases between. Germline values: CDR1 ENHRY, CDR2 SYGVKD. The CDR3 covers 13 residues. CDR3 in DNA: TGTGCCATCGCCCGGGAAGGGTACTATGGCTACACCTTC. Its protein is CAIAREGYYGYTF.

The chain joins TRBV10-3 to TRBJ1-6; D gene uncertain. Germline CDR1 and CDR2: ENHRY and SYGVKD. CDR3 length: 17 amino acids. V lost 0 bases and J 8 bases, leaving 17 bases between the germline ends. The CDR3 region is CAISESLRAAGDSPLHF. The CDR3 coding sequence is TGTGCCATCAGTGAGTCGCTTCGAGCAGCCGGGGATTCACCCCTCCACTTT.

V and J are TRBV7-3 and TRBJ2-1, with D possibly matching TRBD2 (6 bases). There are 16 residues in the CDR3. The ends were cut back, 2 bases at V and 7 bases at J, with 18 bases in the middle. The germline CDR1 and CDR2 sequences are SGHTA and FQGTGA. CDR3 coding DNA: TGTGCCAGCAGCTTAGGAGGGACGGAGCGAGGGAATGAGCAGTTCTTC. Protein sequence: CASSLGGTERGNEQFF.

The chain joins TRBV9 to TRBJ2-1; 7 bases match TRBD2. The V gene's germline CDR1 is SGDLS and CDR2 YYNGEE. J was trimmed by 2 bases and V by 3 bases; bases with no gene match: 11. There are 17 residues in the CDR3. CDR3 sequence: CASSATPTSKTYNEQFF. The CDR3 DNA is TGTGCCAGCAGCGCCACCCCGACTAGCAAGACCTACAATGAGCAGTTCTTC.

This rearrangement joins TRBV23-1 to TRBJ1-2; D is uncertain. TRBV23-1 falls under the ORF class, with uncertain function. With 7 bases removed from V and 8 bases from J, the gap between germline ends came to 17 bases. The CDR3 sequence is 13 residues long. The CDR3 DNA reads TGCGCCAGCACCACCGGGAAGGTGCGAGGCTACACCTTC. This sequence encodes CASTTGKVRGYTF.

The chain joins TRBV4-1 to TRBJ1-3, with TRBD1 matching 7 bases. The CDR3 has 16 residues. V shed 0 bases, J shed 7 bases, and the junction held 9 bases outside the gene matches. Germline V gene sequence: CDR1 MGHRA, CDR2 YSYEKL. Here the CDR3 reads CASSQESGQEWNTIYF. The CDR3 nucleotides read TGCGCCAGCAGCCAAGAGTCCGGACAGGAGTGGAACACCATATATTTT.

The CDR3 DNA sequence: TGTGCCAGCAGCTTGGGGGACAGGGTCGGGTCACCCCTCCACTTT. This translates into CASSLGDRVGSPLHF. This chain uses TRBV5-5 with TRBJ1-6, with TRBD1 matching 9 bases. The CDR3 is 15 residues long. Per the germline V gene, CDR1 is SGHKS and CDR2 is YYEKEE (reference sequence). The V segment lost 0 bases and the J segment 10 bases; nucleotides outside the gene matches: 5.

The CDR3 coding sequence is TGTGCCAGCAGCTGGGGGGAGGGTACGCAGTATTTT. Its protein product is CASSWGEGTQYF. This chain connects TRBV7-3 to TRBJ2-3; 7 bases line up with TRBD2. After removal of 4 bases from V and 8 bases from J, the junction contained 3 bases not matched to a gene. The CDR3 sequence is 12 residues long. Germline lookup yields CDR1 SGHTA and CDR2 FQGTGA. The full variable domain, in which reference TRBV7-3 and TRBJ2-3 provide the parts outside the CDR3, is GAGVSQTPSNKVTEKGKYVELRCDPISGHTALYWYRQSLGQGPEFLIYFQGTGAADDSGLPNDRFFAVRPEGSVSTLKIQRTERGDSAVYLCASSWGEGTQYFGPGTRLTVL.

The chain couples TRBV5-4 to TRBJ1-2; 7 bases line up with TRBD1. CDR3 size: 14 residues. Losses at the gene ends were 2 bases for V and 5 bases for J; bases not matched to a gene: 6. From germline, CDR1 is SGHNT and CDR2 YYREEE (reference sequence). DNA for the CDR3: TGTGCCAGCAGCTTACAGGGGAGTGGATATGGCTACACCTTC. This translates into CASSLQGSGYGYTF.

The rearrangement joins TRBV5-6 to TRBJ2-7; D call uncertain. Germline CDR1 reads SGHDT; CDR2 reads YYEEEE. CDR3 size: 13 residues. V dropped 1 base and J dropped 1 base, with 6 bases sitting between them. CDR3 loop: CASSLRDSYEQYF. Here the CDR3 DNA reads TGTGCCAGCAGCTTGAGAGATTCCTACGAGCAGTACTTC.

The chain recombines TRBV7-9 with TRBJ2-1; tentative D call: TRBD2 (5 bases). The CDR3 runs 12 residues. The germline V and J ends were trimmed by 5 bases and 6 bases, with 8 bases remaining between them. Looked up from germline, CDR1 is SEHNR and CDR2 is FQNEAQ (reference sequence). The CDR3 is CASSRGSNEQFF. The CDR3 DNA is TGTGCCAGCAGCCGGGGATCCAATGAGCAGTTCTTC.

The V call is TRBV30, the J call TRBJ1-5, with 8 bases fitting TRBD1. Per the germline V gene, CDR1 is GTSNPN and CDR2 is SVGIG (reference sequence). This CDR3 spans 14 amino acids. V trimming: 3 bases; J trimming: 4 bases; junction bases outside the gene matches: 5. The DNA of the CDR3 is TGTGCCTGGAGAGCCCAGGGGGCGAATCAGCCCCAGCATTTT. It codes for CAWRAQGANQPQHF. The full variable domain, its missing parts supplied by reference TRBV30 and TRBJ1-5, is SQTIHQWPATLVQPVGSPLSLECTVEGTSNPNLYWYRQAAGRGLQLLFYSVGIGQISSEVPQNLSASRPQDRQFILSSKKLLLSDSGFYLCAWRAQGANQPQHFGDGTRLSIL.

The rearrangement joins TRBV28 to TRBJ1-2; 12 nucleotides agree with TRBD1. The V and J ends lost 6 bases and 4 bases, in that order; junction bases with no gene match: 9. Germline V lookup: CDR1 MDHEN, CDR2 SYDVKM. The CDR3 extends over 16 amino acids. The CDR3 reads CASRLGDRGPLYGYTF. In nucleotides, the CDR3 is TGTGCCAGCAGGCTGGGGGACAGGGGGCCCCTCTATGGCTACACCTTC.

The rearrangement uses TRBV7-8 and TRBJ1-1; 9 positions agree with TRBD1. With V trimmed by 2 bases and J by 0 bases, 7 bases remained unmatched. The CDR3 covers 17 residues. The germline CDR1 and CDR2 sequences are SGHVS and FQNEAQ. DNA for the CDR3: TGTGCCAGCAGCTTAAGGGGACAGGGACGCATGAACACTGAAGCTTTCTTT. Translation: CASSLRGQGRMNTEAFF.